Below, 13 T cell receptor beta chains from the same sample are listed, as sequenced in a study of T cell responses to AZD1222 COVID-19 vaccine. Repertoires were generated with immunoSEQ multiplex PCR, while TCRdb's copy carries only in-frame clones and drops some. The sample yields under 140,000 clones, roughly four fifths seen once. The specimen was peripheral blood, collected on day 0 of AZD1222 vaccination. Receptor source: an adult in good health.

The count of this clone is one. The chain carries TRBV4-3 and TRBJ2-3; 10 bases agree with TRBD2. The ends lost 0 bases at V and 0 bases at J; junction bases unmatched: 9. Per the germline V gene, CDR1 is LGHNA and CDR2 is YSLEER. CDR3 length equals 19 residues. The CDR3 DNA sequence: TGCGCCAGCAGCCAAGATCCGAGCGGGGGGGCCTCTAGCACAGATACGCAGTATTTT. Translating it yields CASSQDPSGGASSTDTQYF.

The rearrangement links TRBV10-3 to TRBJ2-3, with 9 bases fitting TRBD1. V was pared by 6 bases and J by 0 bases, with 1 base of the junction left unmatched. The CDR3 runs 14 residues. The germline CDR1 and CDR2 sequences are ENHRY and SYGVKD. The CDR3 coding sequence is TGTGCCATCAGCGGGACAGGGAGCACAGATACGCAGTATTTT. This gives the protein CAISGTGSTDTQYF.

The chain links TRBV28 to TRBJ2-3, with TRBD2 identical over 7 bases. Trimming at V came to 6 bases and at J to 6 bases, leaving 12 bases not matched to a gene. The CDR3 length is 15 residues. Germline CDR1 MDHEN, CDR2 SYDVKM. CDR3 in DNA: TGTGCCAGCAGCCACGGCCTAAACGGGGGGGATACGCAGTATTTT. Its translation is CASSHGLNGGDTQYF.

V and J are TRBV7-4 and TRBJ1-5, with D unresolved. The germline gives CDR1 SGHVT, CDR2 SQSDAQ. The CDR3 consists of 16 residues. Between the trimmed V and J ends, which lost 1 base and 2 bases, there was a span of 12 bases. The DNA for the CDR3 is TGTGCCAGCAGCTTAGGACCCCCCGAGGGCAATCAGCCCCAGCATTTT. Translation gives CASSLGPPEGNQPQHF.

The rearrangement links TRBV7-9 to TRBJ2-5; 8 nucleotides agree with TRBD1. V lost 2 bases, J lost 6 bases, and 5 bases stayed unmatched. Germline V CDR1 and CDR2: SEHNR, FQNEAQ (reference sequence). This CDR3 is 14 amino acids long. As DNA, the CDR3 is TGTGCCAGCAGCTTATCAGACAGGGGAAAGACCCAGTACTTC. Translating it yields CASSLSDRGKTQYF.

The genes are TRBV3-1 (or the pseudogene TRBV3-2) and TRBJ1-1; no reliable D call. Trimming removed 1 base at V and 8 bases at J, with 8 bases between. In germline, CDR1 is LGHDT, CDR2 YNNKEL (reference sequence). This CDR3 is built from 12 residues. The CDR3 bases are TGTGCCAGCAGCCAAGGACAAAGGGAAGCTTTCTTT. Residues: CASSQGQREAFF.

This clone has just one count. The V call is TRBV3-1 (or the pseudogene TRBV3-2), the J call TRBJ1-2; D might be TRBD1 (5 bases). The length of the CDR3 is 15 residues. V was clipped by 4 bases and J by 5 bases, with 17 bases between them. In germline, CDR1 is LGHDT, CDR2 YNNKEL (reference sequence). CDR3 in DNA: TGTGCCAGCAGCCCGTACAGGACGGGCTCTTATGGCTACACCTTC. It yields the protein CASSPYRTGSYGYTF.

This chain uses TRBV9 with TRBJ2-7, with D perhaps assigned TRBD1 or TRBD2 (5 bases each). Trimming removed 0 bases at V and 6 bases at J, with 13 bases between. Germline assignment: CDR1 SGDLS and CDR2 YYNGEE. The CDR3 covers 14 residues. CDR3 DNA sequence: TGTGCCAGCAGCGTAGAAGGAAGGGGACGCGAGCAGTACTTC. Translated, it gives CASSVEGRGREQYF.

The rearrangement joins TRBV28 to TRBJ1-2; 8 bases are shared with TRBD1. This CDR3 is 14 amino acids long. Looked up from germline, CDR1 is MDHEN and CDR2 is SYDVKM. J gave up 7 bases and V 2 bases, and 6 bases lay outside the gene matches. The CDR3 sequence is CASSLRQGASGYTF. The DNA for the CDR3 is TGTGCCAGCAGTTTAAGGCAGGGGGCGTCTGGCTACACCTTC.

The CDR3 bases are TGTGCCAGCAGTCCAGGGACAGCGGGAAAACTGTTTTTT. Its translation: CASSPGTAGKLFF. J is TRBJ1-4 and V is TRBV28, with 7 bases lining up with TRBD1. The V and J ends lost 5 bases and 10 bases, in that order; junction bases with no gene match: 7. Germline values: CDR1 MDHEN, CDR2 SYDVKM. This CDR3 contains 13 residues.

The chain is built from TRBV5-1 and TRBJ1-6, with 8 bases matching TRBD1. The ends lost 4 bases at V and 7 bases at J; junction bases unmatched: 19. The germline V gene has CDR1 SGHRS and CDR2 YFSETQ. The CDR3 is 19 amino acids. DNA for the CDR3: TGCGCCAGCAGCCCAGGGGGCGCCCGAACGGTCGGTGGGAATTCACCCCTCCACTTT. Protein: CASSPGGARTVGGNSPLHF. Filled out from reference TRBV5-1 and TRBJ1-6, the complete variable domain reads KAGVTQTPRYLIKTRGQQVTLSCSPISGHRSVSWYQQTPGQGLQFLFEYFSETQRNKGNFPGRFSGRQFSNSRSEMNVSTLELGDSALYLCASSPGGARTVGGNSPLHFGNGTRLTVT.

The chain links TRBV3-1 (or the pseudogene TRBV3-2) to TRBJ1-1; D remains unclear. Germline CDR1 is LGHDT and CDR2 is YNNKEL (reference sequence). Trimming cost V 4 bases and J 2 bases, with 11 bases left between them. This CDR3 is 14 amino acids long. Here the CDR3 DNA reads TGTGCCAGCAGCCGCCCGTCTGGAAACACTGAAGCTTTCTTT. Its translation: CASSRPSGNTEAFF.

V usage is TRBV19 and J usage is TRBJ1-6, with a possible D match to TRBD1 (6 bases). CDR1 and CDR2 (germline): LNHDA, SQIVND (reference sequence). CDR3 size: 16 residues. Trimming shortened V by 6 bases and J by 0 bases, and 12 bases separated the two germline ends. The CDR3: CASSRGGASYNSPLHF. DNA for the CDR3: TGTGCCAGTAGCCGCGGGGGGGCCTCCTATAATTCACCCCTCCACTTT.